The clone carrying this TCR beta chain was counted only a few times. The antigen is unknown. The data belong to a study of blood T cells in healthy people across ages. Study results and caveats: A strong correlation between TCR beta diversity and naive T cell percentage was seen. The long-lived group displayed more naive CD4+ cells, plus higher diversity, than the aged donors did.

Combining a sample-barcoded 5' primer with a J-beta primer mix, a second PCR ran for roughly 7 to 11 cycles. Each cDNA molecule carried a tag from a template-switch adaptor that contained 12 random nucleotides. In TCRdb, the 5' RACE reads were re-called with MiXCR into one record per CDR3 protein. This sample has 1.5 million to 2 million distinct CDR3 sequences, with about 32% found just once. Sequencing input: blood. The clonotype was recovered from a woman aged 30 to 39 in good health.

CDR3 in DNA: TGTGCCAGCTCGGAAGTACAGGGTTGGGGCTCCTACGAGCAGTACTTC. Its translation: CASSEVQGWGSYEQYF. The chain employs TRBV18 and TRBJ2-7; possible D gene TRBD1, 6 bases. There are 16 residues in the CDR3. Trimming removed 6 bases from V and 0 bases from J, with 18 bases in between. Per germline, CDR1 KGHSH and CDR2 LQKENI.